These 6 T cell receptor beta chains share one sample of origin, sequenced in a study of shared clonotypes between healthy human individuals. Method: immunoSEQ multiplex PCR; TCRdb's copy keeps in-frame clones and lacks some. The profile shows around 1.5 million clones, approximately 98% of them singletons. The material sequenced was naive CD4+ T cells sorted from blood. Specified subset: CD45RA+ positively selected. These receptors came from a man aged 25-40 years in good health.

The chain has TRBV9 and TRBJ1-3, with D perhaps TRBD1 (5 bases). CDR1 is SGDLS, CDR2 YYNGEE, per germline. This CDR3 is 13 amino acids long. V was trimmed by 3 bases and J by 4 bases, leaving 8 bases between them. The CDR3 DNA reads as TGTGCCAGCAGCGATAACAGGGGAAACACCATATATTTT. Amino acid sequence: CASSDNRGNTIYF. The variable domain in full, with the rest retrieved from reference TRBV9 and TRBJ1-3, is DSGVTQTPKHLITATGQRVTLRCSPRSGDLSVYWYQQSLDQGLQFLIQYYNGEERAKGNILERFSAQQFPDLHSELNLSSLELGDSALYFCASSDNRGNTIYFGEGSWLTVV.

This clone appeared a single time. This chain links TRBV10-3 with TRBJ2-1; TRBD1 agrees at 7 bases. Losses at the gene ends were 6 bases for V and 1 base for J; bases not matched to a gene: 6. The length of the CDR3 is 15 residues. Per the germline V gene, CDR1 is ENHRY and CDR2 is SYGVKD. In DNA form, the CDR3 reads TGTGCCATCAGGGGGGACAGAATTTCCTACAATGAGCAGTTCTTC. It is translated as CAIRGDRISYNEQFF.

The chain uses TRBV6-5 and TRBJ2-7, with 9 nucleotides matching TRBD1. Germline CDR1 reads MNHEY; CDR2 reads SVGAGI. V shed 6 bases and J 3 bases; nucleotides not matched to a gene: 6. The CDR3 has 14 amino acids. For the CDR3, the DNA is TGTGCCAGCAGGCGGACAGGGGACAACTACGAGCAGTACTTC. Translated, it gives CASRRTGDNYEQYF.

The rearrangement joins TRBV28 to TRBJ1-5; D uncertain. The germline V and J ends were trimmed by 6 bases and 8 bases, with 11 bases remaining between them. Per the germline V gene, CDR1 is MDHEN and CDR2 is SYDVKM. This CDR3 comprises 12 residues. CDR3 DNA: TGTGCCAGCAGAAAGACCCCCGAGCCCCAGCATTTT. Protein sequence: CASRKTPEPQHF. Supplemented by reference TRBV28 and TRBJ1-5, the full variable domain reads DVKVTQSSRYLVKRTGEKVFLECVQDMDHENMFWYRQDPGLGLRLIYFSYDVKMKEKGDIPEGYSVSREKKERFSLILESASTNQTSMYLCASRKTPEPQHFGDGTRLSIL.

V is TRBV6-1 and J is TRBJ2-5, with 9 bases lining up with TRBD2. The length of the CDR3 is 15 residues. From germline, CDR1 is MNHNS and CDR2 SASEGT. V shed 5 bases, J shed 10 bases, and the junction held 14 bases outside the gene matches. Written as DNA, the CDR3 is TGTGCCAGCAGTTCTCGACTAGCGGCTGGCATGAACCAGTACTTC. This sequence encodes CASSSRLAAGMNQYF.

The chain carries TRBV11-2 and TRBJ2-7, with D perhaps TRBD2 (6 bases). V dropped 5 bases and J dropped 1 base, with 18 bases sitting between them. CDR1 and CDR2 from the germline V gene are SGHAT and FQNNGV. The length of the CDR3 is 16 residues. CDR3 protein: CASSRVRGIGSYEQYF. DNA of the CDR3: TGTGCCAGCAGCAGAGTCCGGGGGATCGGTTCCTACGAGCAGTACTTC.